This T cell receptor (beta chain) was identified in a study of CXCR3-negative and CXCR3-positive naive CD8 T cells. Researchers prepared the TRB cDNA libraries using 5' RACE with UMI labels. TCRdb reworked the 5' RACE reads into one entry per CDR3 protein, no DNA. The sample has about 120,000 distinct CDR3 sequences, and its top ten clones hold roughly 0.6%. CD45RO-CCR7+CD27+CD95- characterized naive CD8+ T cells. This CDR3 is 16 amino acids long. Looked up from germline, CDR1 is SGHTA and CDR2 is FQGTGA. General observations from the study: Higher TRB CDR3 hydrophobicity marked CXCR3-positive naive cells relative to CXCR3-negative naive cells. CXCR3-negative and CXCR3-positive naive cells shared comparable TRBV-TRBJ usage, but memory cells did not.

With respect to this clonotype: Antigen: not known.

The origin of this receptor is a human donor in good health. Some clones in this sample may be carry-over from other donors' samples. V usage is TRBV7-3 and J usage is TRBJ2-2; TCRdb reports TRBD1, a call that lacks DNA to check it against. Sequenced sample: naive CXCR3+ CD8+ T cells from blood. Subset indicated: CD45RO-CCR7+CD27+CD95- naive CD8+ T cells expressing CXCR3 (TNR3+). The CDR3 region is CASSLGTGGRTGELFF.